These 30 T cell receptor beta chains came from one sample sequenced in a study of human T cells and chemical hapten exposure (dated by TCRdb to about 2021). Total RNA was extracted from unfractionated whole blood that had been collected in Tempus Blood RNA tubes. Libraries were prepared through 5' RACE. The sample was run on an Illumina MiSeq. TCRdb redid the processing of the public reads, applying fastp at Q25 and MiXCR, and retained in-frame beta chains. CDR3 protein duplicates are merged, each entry listing the most common genes and DNA. This sample gives around 100,000 distinct CDR3 sequences in total; roughly a fifth of them show up just once. The top ten hold about 3% of the sample. These receptors came from a human donor in good health.

The V call is TRBV20-1, the J call TRBJ1-6; D perhaps matches TRBD1 (5 bases). V shed 3 bases and J shed 9 bases, with 15 bases lying between them. Germline V CDR1 and CDR2: DFQATT, SNEGSKA (reference sequence). This CDR3 spans 14 amino acids. CDR3 DNA sequence: TGCAGTGCTAGGGGTGGGGGGAGAGCTTCACCCCTCCACTTT. Translation gives CSARGGGRASPLHF.

J is TRBJ2-1 and V is TRBV18, with TRBD2 matching over 11 bases. Germline V gene data show CDR1 as KGHSH and CDR2 as LQKENI. This CDR3 has 15 amino acids. Trimming removed 4 bases from V and 5 bases from J; junction bases left unmatched: 4. The CDR3 nucleotides read TGTGCCAGCTCACACTCTAGCGGGAGGAACAATGAGCAGTTCTTC. This translates into CASSHSSGRNNEQFF.

The chain has TRBV7-2 and TRBJ1-1; weak D call: TRBD1 (5 bases). This CDR3 region has 18 residues. V dropped 1 base and J dropped 5 bases, with 23 bases sitting between them. Germline-derived CDR1 and CDR2 are SGHTA and FQGNSA. The CDR3 sequence is CASSLGYGSNARGTEAFF. CDR3 in DNA: TGTGCCAGCAGCTTAGGATACGGCTCAAACGCCCGGGGGACTGAAGCTTTCTTT.

This clonotype has more than one count but fewer than ten. This sequence joins TRBV20-1 and TRBJ2-5; D is possibly TRBD2 (6 bases). The CDR3 contains 13 residues. The V gene's germline CDR1 is DFQATT and CDR2 SNEGSKA (reference sequence). With 8 bases removed from V and 1 base from J, the gap between germline ends came to 14 bases. CDR3 loop: CSTYASAQETQYF. The CDR3 coding sequence is TGCAGTACTTACGCTAGCGCCCAAGAGACCCAGTACTTC.

This clonotype was counted a few times. J is TRBJ1-1 and V is TRBV4-1; weak D call: TRBD1 (5 bases). Germline values: CDR1 MGHRA, CDR2 YSYEKL. Trimming shortened V by 0 bases and J by 5 bases, and 19 bases separated the two germline ends. This CDR3 is 17 amino acids long. The CDR3 reads CASSQETTQVGRTEAFF. CDR3 nucleotides: TGCGCCAGCAGCCAAGAAACTACACAGGTAGGGAGGACTGAAGCTTTCTTT.

V gene TRBV30 combines with J gene TRBJ2-1; 13 bases are shared with TRBD2. V lost 1 base, J lost 5 bases, and 5 bases stayed unmatched. The CDR3 has 16 residues. Germline-derived CDR1 and CDR2 are GTSNPN and SVGIG (reference sequence). The CDR3 loop reads CAWSGTSGRGDNEQFF. In DNA, the CDR3 is TGTGCCTGGAGTGGGACTAGCGGGAGAGGGGACAATGAGCAGTTCTTC.

This clonotype was observed at least ten times. J is TRBJ1-5 and V is TRBV3-1, with 7 nucleotides matching TRBD1. CDR3 length equals 13 residues. Looked up from germline, CDR1 is LGHDT and CDR2 is YNNKEL (reference sequence). V trimming: 4 bases; J trimming: 9 bases; junction bases outside the gene matches: 6. The CDR3 nucleotides read TGTGCCAGCAGCCTACGACAGGGTGGGCCCCAGCATTTT. This sequence encodes CASSLRQGGPQHF.

The chain carries TRBV19 and TRBJ2-2; D is ambiguous. V lost 3 bases to trimming and J lost 7 bases, with 3 bases between them. Germline CDR1 and CDR2: LNHDA and SQIVND (reference sequence). The length of the CDR3 is 11 residues. CDR3 in DNA: TGTGCCAGTAGTATCCACGGGGAGCTGTTTTTT. This codes for CASSIHGELFF.

In its sample, this clonotype was seen a few times. CDR3 bases: TGTGCCAGCAGTCATTCGGCCGCCTACGAGCAGTACTTC. This encodes CASSHSAAYEQYF. The rearrangement links TRBV12-3 or TRBV12-4 to TRBJ2-7; the D is unclear. This CDR3 spans 13 amino acids. The V end lost 5 bases, the J end lost 2 bases, and 10 bases lay between the germline ends.

This clonotype has a handful of counts. V and J are TRBV6-5 and TRBJ1-1; 7 nucleotides match TRBD1. This CDR3 contains 15 residues. V gave up 6 bases and J gave up 2 bases; unmatched junction bases: 9. Germline V gives CDR1 MNHEY, CDR2 SVGAGI. CDR3 region: CASRLGTAGNTEAFF. CDR3 DNA sequence: TGTGCCAGCAGACTAGGGACAGCCGGTAACACTGAAGCTTTCTTT.

The V and J genes are TRBV28 and TRBJ2-7, with D possibly being TRBD1 (6 bases). Germline V gene data show CDR1 as MDHEN and CDR2 as SYDVKM. The CDR3 is 15 amino acids. The ends were cut back, 3 bases at V and 0 bases at J, with 12 bases in the middle. Written as DNA, the CDR3 is TGTGCCAGCAGTTTTCCCCAGGGGATCTCCTACGAGCAGTACTTC. Residues: CASSFPQGISYEQYF.

The chain recombines TRBV20-1 with TRBJ1-5; D might be TRBD1 (5 bases). The CDR3 sequence is 15 residues long. The germline CDR1 and CDR2 sequences are DFQATT and SNEGSKA (reference sequence). V lost 6 bases, J lost 0 bases, and 15 bases lay in between. The CDR3 is CSAPTVGSSNQPQHF. CDR3 in DNA: TGCAGTGCGCCGACAGTGGGAAGTAGCAATCAGCCCCAGCATTTT.

This clonotype came up a few times. The rearrangement uses TRBV6-1 and TRBJ2-1; 9 positions agree with TRBD2. Germline CDR1 and CDR2: MNHNS and SASEGT. Trimming took 1 base from V and 8 from J; bases not matched to a gene: 12. The CDR3 extends over 17 amino acids. The CDR3 nucleotides read TGTGCCAGCAGTGAAGTGGGCGCGGGAGGGCCCCCCGATGAGCAGTTCTTC. This translates into CASSEVGAGGPPDEQFF.

At least ten counts were recorded for this clonotype. The V and J genes are TRBV28 and TRBJ1-1; the D is unclear. The CDR3 has 11 residues. Germline V gives CDR1 MDHEN, CDR2 SYDVKM. Trimming cost V 6 bases and J 1 base, with 3 bases left between them. CDR3: CASSQNTEAFF. The CDR3, as DNA: TGTGCCAGCAGCCAGAACACTGAAGCTTTCTTT.

This clonotype was detected a few times. This rearrangement joins TRBV7-9 to TRBJ1-2; D gene unclear. Germline CDR1 and CDR2: SEHNR and FQNEAQ (reference sequence). The CDR3 is made up of 11 amino acids. Between the trimmed V and J ends, which lost 6 bases and 8 bases, there was a span of 10 bases. CDR3 coding DNA: TGTGCCAGCAGGGCAGATCAGGGCTACACCTTC. Amino acids: CASRADQGYTF.

This clonotype was detected only a few times. The rearrangement joins TRBV11-2 to TRBJ2-3; D is unresolved. V was shortened by 2 bases and J by 2 bases, with 11 bases between the two germline ends. The CDR3 is 15 residues long. Germline V gives CDR1 SGHAT, CDR2 FQNNGV. The CDR3 is CASSLNNFPTDTQYF. CDR3 coding DNA: TGTGCCAGCAGCTTAAATAATTTTCCCACAGATACGCAGTATTTT.

CDR3 amino acids: CASSLENGRGQETQYF. The CDR3 coding sequence is TGTGCCAGCAGCTTGGAGAACGGGAGGGGGCAAGAGACCCAGTACTTC. The gene calls are TRBV5-4 and TRBJ2-5; 8 bases map to TRBD2. V lost 0 bases to trimming and J lost 2 bases; unmatched junction nucleotides: 6. The length of the CDR3 is 16 residues. Per germline, CDR1 SGHNT and CDR2 YYREEE (reference sequence).

This clonotype came up a few times. This chain connects TRBV24-1 to TRBJ2-1; 11 bases match TRBD2. Germline CDR1 KGHDR, CDR2 SFDVKD. This CDR3 comprises 16 residues. V was pared by 4 bases and J by 7 bases, with 8 bases of the junction left unmatched. This chain's CDR3 is CATSDITSGRGNEQFF. The CDR3 DNA sequence: TGTGCCACCAGTGACATTACTAGCGGGAGAGGGAATGAGCAGTTCTTC.

J is TRBJ2-2 and V is TRBV4-1, with TRBD2 identical over 8 bases. Germline V gene sequence: CDR1 MGHRA, CDR2 YSYEKL. CDR3 length: 16 amino acids. V shed 5 bases, J shed 4 bases, and the junction held 9 bases outside the gene matches. CDR3 bases: TGCGCCAGCAGCTCGAGCGGGAGCCCGGCCACCGGGGAGCTGTTTTTT. Translated: CASSSSGSPATGELFF.

The chain recombines TRBV6-1 with TRBJ1-2, with D possibly being TRBD1 (6 bases). Germline V CDR1 and CDR2: MNHNS, SASEGT. The ends were cut back, 5 bases at V and 6 bases at J, with 13 bases in the middle. There are 13 residues in the CDR3. The CDR3 DNA reads as TGTGCCAGCAGTTCACAGGGATACGATGGCTACACCTTC. It encodes CASSSQGYDGYTF.

This clonotype was detected many times. The V call is TRBV11-2, the J call TRBJ2-5; tentative D call: TRBD2 (5 bases). CDR1 and CDR2 from the germline V gene are SGHAT and FQNNGV. The CDR3 sequence is 14 residues long. Trimming cost V 1 base and J 4 bases, with 10 bases left between them. The CDR3 nucleotides are TGTGCCAGCAGCTTAGTCGCAGGAGGAGAGACCCAGTACTTC. It translates to CASSLVAGGETQYF.

This clonotype was found a few times. This rearrangement joins TRBV9 to TRBJ2-5; 10 bases align to TRBD1. V dropped 4 bases and J dropped 4; count of bases not matched to a gene: 7. The CDR3 covers 15 residues. CDR1 and CDR2 (germline): SGDLS, YYNGEE. CDR3 DNA: TGTGCCAGCAGCAGACAGGGGGCCAGAGGAGAGACCCAGTACTTC. This translates into CASSRQGARGETQYF.

In its sample, this clonotype was seen a few times. The rearrangement uses TRBV20-1 and TRBJ1-5; TRBD1 matches 10 bases. V lost 6 bases to trimming and J lost 0 bases; unmatched junction nucleotides: 14. The CDR3 has 18 residues. Germline CDR1 and CDR2: DFQATT and SNEGSKA (reference sequence). The CDR3 loop is CSASRRDRGSFSNQPQHF. In nucleotides, the CDR3 is TGCAGTGCCAGTCGCCGGGACAGGGGATCGTTTAGCAATCAGCCCCAGCATTTT.

This clonotype came up a few times. The gene calls are TRBV5-4 and TRBJ1-2, with a weak D call TRBD1 (5 bases). The V gene's germline CDR1 is SGHNT and CDR2 YYREEE (reference sequence). V lost 0 bases and J 2 bases, leaving 11 bases between the germline ends. This CDR3 spans 15 amino acids. The CDR3 DNA sequence: TGTGCCAGCAGCTTGGAGGGACCCAGGAACTATGGCTACACCTTC. This translates into CASSLEGPRNYGYTF.

The chain recombines TRBV21-1 with TRBJ1-1; TRBD1 is the table's D call, not checked against the DNA. TRBV21-1 is assigned pseudogene status. This CDR3 comprises 17 residues. The CDR3 nucleotides read TGTGCCAGCAGCAAAGTAAAAGGGGCCATACCGAACACTGAAGCTTTCTTT. This sequence encodes CASSKVKGAIPNTEAFF.

This CDR3 reads CASIDASSPTNEKLFF. Written as DNA, the CDR3 is TGTGCCAGCATTGACGCCAGTTCACCAACTAATGAAAAACTGTTTTTT. The V and J genes are TRBV7-8 and TRBJ1-4; D is undetermined. CDR3 length equals 16 residues. V lost 7 bases, J lost 0 bases, and 15 bases lay in between. The germline CDR1 and CDR2 sequences are SGHVS and FQNEAQ.

The V and J genes are TRBV28 and TRBJ1-1; TRBD1 agrees at 7 bases. J lost 11 bases, V lost 0 bases, and 15 bases had no gene match. Germline loops: CDR1 MDHEN, CDR2 SYDVKM. The length of the CDR3 is 16 residues. In DNA, the CDR3 is TGTGCCAGCAGTTTATGGGCAGGGGACAGCCGAAGTGAGGCTTTCTTT. It specifies CASSLWAGDSRSEAFF.

The CDR3 DNA reads TGTGCCAGCAGTAGAGGAGGATCGGCGACGGCTACCTACGAGCAGTACTTC. This gives the protein CASSRGGSATATYEQYF. The V gene is TRBV27, the J gene TRBJ2-7, with D possibly TRBD2 on 5 matching bases. CDR3 length: 17 residues. CDR1 is MNHEY, CDR2 SMNVEV, per germline (reference sequence). V lost 5 bases and J lost 2, with 22 bases in between.

V gene TRBV29-1 combines with J gene TRBJ2-1; 10 bases align to TRBD1. This CDR3 has 15 amino acids. Germline V gene lookup returns CDR1 SQVTM and CDR2 ANQGSEA. After removal of 2 bases from V and 9 bases from J, the junction contained 10 bases not matched to a gene. The CDR3 sequence is CSVEILGQGKFEQFF. CDR3 in DNA: TGCAGCGTTGAAATTTTGGGACAGGGGAAATTTGAGCAGTTCTTC.

The V call is TRBV5-1, the J call TRBJ2-7; 11 bases agree with TRBD1. From germline, CDR1 is SGHRS and CDR2 YFSETQ. The V and J ends lost 3 bases and 3 bases, in that order; junction bases with no gene match: 2. CDR3 size: 14 residues. CDR3 amino acids: CASSYGTGGYEQYF. The CDR3 coding sequence is TGCGCCAGCAGCTACGGGACAGGGGGCTACGAGCAGTACTTC.